This T cell receptor beta chain was sequenced during a study of post-analysis software for immune sequencing data (dated by TCRdb to the mid-2010s). Notes on the research overall: The recorded disease courses included relapsing-remitting, secondary progressive and progressive-relapsing multiple sclerosis, and some patients had no subtype annotation. The multiple sclerosis patient repertoires were compared with 11 previously published healthy control repertoires from donors aged about 6 to 26 years. A subset of samples was prepared in parallel using single-end sample barcoding, then pooled and co-amplified after Illumina adapter ligation.

About this clonotype itself: The antigen it binds to is not known. Base qualities were left out, and no much larger clone turns up one base away.

Results the study describes overall, beyond this receptor: Multiple sclerosis patients had significantly lower normalized Chao1 diversity than controls, a result that suggests substantial peripheral T-cell clonal expansion. The multiple sclerosis patient group was slightly younger than the control group. Direct clustering with F measure revealed strong co-clustering of samples prepared in the same batch, which led to a batch-effect correction. Significantly higher frequencies in patients than in controls were found for roughly five TRBV segments, including TRBV5-6, TRBV5-1 and TRBV20-1.

To demonstrate the VDJtools post-analysis software, the study profiled TCR beta repertoires from the peripheral blood of about 13 young patients with multiple sclerosis. Multiple sclerosis patients were children and adolescents aged about 6 to 16 years. V loses 4 bases at its end and J loses 2 bases; junction bases beyond the gene matches: 4. CDR1 and CDR2 are read off the germline V gene as SGHRS and YFSETQ. The CDR3, from cysteine to phenylalanine, totals 14 residues. Of the read, only the CDR3 DNA is kept; its 42 bases are in frame from base 1. The library was made by PCR. The data were produced on an Illumina HiSeq 2500. To reduce PCR and sequencing biases, unique molecular identifiers were incorporated into the TCR beta cDNA libraries. Per 1 to 10 million input T cells, 500,000 or so cDNA molecules were obtained, such that each molecule approximated one T cell. The patient libraries were prepared and sequenced with the same protocol used for the earlier healthy control dataset. Samples belonging to the same batch were prepared together, multiplexed and sequenced on a shared HiSeq lane. Concerning the study's data processing: MIGEC was used to process the raw barcoded reads, and molecular identifier groups with only a single read were discarded before consensus assembly and CDR3 extraction. Clonotype tables were post-analysed with VDJtools, and diversity was normalized by down-sampling all datasets to the smallest sample size. In repertoire overlap clustering, CDR3 amino acid sequences, but not nucleotide sequences, were matched to correct batch-related cross-sample contamination. TCRdb trimmed public reads at Q25 via fastp, called clones via MiXCR and kept in-frame beta chains. Records with the same CDR3 protein are collapsed into one entry carrying the most frequent genes and DNA. These V and J calls are TCRdb output, not the study's own analysis. Counted in this sample were about 460,000 distinct CDR3 sequences; roughly 45% of them appeared once. Of the sample, about 12% falls within the top ten clones.

Source material: blood. The chain is made from TRBV5-1 and TRBJ2-3, with 7 bases matching TRBD2. This TCR was sampled from a girl aged 10 to 17 with multiple sclerosis. Here the CDR3 is given as CASSRGDDTDTQYF. In nucleotide form, the sequence is TGCGCCAGCAGCCGGGGGGACGACACAGATACGCAGTATTTT.